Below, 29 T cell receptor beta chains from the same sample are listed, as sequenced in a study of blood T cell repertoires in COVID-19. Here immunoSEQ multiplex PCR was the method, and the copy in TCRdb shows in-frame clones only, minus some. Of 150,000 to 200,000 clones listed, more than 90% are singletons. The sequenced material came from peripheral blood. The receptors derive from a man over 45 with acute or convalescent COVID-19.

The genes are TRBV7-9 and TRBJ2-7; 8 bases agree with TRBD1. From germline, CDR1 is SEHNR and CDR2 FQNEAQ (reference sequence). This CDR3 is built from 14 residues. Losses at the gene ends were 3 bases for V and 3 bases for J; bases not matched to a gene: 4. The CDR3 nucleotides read TGTGCCAGCAGCTTCGGACAGGGTTTCTACGAGCAGTACTTC. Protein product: CASSFGQGFYEQYF.

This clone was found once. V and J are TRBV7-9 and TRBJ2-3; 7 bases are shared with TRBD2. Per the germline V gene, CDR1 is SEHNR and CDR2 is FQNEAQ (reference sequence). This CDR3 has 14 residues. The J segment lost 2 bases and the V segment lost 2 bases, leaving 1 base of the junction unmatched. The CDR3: CASSLSGATDTQYF. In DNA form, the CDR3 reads TGTGCCAGCAGCTTAAGCGGGGCCACAGATACGCAGTATTTT.

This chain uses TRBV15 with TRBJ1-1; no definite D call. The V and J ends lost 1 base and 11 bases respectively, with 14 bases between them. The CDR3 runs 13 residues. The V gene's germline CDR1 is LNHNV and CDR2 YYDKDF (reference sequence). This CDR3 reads CATSRGGGRFAFF. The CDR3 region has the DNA TGTGCCACCAGCAGAGGAGGAGGCCGGTTCGCTTTCTTT.

The CDR3 region is CASSQEAWASGREETQYF. CDR3 nucleotide sequence: TGTGCCAGCAGCCAAGAGGCGTGGGCTAGCGGGAGGGAAGAGACCCAGTACTTC. J is TRBJ2-5 and V is TRBV4-2; 12 bases line up with TRBD2. The ends lost 0 bases at V and 3 bases at J; junction bases unmatched: 8. The CDR3 runs 18 residues. The germline V gene encodes CDR1 LGHNA and CDR2 YNFKEQ.

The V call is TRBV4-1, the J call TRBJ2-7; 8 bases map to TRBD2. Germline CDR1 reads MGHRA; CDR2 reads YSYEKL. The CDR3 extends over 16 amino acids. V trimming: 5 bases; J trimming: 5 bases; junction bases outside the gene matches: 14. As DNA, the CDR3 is TGCGCCAGCAGCACCTCCAGGGGTAGCGGGAACAACGAGCAGTACTTC. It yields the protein CASSTSRGSGNNEQYF.

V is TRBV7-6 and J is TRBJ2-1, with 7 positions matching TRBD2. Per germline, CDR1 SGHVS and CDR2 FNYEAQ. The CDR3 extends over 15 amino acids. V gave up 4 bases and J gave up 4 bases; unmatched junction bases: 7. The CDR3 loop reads CASSSSAGRYNEQFF. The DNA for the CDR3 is TGTGCCAGCAGCTCGTCAGCGGGAAGGTACAATGAGCAGTTCTTC.

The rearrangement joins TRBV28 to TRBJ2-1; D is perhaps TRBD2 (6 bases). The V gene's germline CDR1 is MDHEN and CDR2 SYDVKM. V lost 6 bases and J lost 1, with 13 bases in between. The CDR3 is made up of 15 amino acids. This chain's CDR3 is CASRGVEGSYNEQFF. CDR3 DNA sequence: TGTGCCAGCAGAGGAGTGGAGGGTTCCTACAATGAGCAGTTCTTC.

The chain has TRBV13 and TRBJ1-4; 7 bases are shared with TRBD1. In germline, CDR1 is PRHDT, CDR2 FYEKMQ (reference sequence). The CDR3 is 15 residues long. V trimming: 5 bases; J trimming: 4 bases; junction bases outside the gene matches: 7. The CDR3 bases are TGTGCCAGCAGCCAAAAGACAGGGAGTAATGAAAAACTGTTTTTT. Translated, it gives CASSQKTGSNEKLFF.

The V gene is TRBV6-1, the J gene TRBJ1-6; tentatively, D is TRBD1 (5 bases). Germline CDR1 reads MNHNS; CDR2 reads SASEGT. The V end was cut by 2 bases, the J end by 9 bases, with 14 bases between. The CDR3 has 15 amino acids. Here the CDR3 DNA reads TGTGCCAGCAGTGAATTTGGGCAGGGCGCTTCACCCCTCCACTTT. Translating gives CASSEFGQGASPLHF.

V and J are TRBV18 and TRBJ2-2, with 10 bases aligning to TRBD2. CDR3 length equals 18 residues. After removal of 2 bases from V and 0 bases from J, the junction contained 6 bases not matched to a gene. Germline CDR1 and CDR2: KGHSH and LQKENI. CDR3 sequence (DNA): TGTGCCAGCTCACCATCGACTAGCGGGCCTACGAACACCGGGGAGCTGTTTTTT. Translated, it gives CASSPSTSGPTNTGELFF.

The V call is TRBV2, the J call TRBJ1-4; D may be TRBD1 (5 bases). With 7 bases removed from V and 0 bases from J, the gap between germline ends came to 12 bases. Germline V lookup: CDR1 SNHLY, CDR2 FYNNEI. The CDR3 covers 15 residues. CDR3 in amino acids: CASNQGFTTNEKLFF. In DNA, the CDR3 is TGTGCCAGCAACCAGGGATTCACAACTAATGAAAAACTGTTTTTT.

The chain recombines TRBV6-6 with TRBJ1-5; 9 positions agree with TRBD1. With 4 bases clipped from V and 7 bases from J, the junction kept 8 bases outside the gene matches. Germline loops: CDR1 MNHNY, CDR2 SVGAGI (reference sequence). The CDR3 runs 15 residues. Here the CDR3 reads CASSSTGGRGQPQHF. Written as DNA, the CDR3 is TGTGCCAGCAGTTCTACAGGGGGCAGGGGACAGCCCCAGCATTTT.

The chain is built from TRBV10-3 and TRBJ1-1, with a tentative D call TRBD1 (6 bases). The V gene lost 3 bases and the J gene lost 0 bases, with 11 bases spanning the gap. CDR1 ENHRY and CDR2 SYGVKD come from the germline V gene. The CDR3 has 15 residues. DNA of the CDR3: TGTGCCATCAGTGACGGACAGACCATGAACACTGAAGCTTTCTTT. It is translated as CAISDGQTMNTEAFF.

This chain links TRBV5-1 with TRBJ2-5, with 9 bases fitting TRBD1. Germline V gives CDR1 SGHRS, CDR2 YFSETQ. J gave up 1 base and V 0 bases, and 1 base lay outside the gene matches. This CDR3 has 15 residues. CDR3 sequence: CASSLGDRAQETQYF. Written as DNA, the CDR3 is TGCGCCAGCAGCTTGGGGGACAGGGCCCAAGAGACCCAGTACTTC.

The DNA of the CDR3 is TGTGCCAGCAGCCCTCTCTCTCCGGACAGGGGTGTCAACGAGCAGTACGTC. Encoded protein: CASSPLSPDRGVNEQYV. The chain recombines TRBV3-1 (or the pseudogene TRBV3-2) with TRBJ2-7; 9 bases are shared with TRBD1. Trimming took 4 bases from V and 5 from J; bases not matched to a gene: 15. The CDR3 extends over 17 amino acids. Per the germline V gene, CDR1 is LGHDT and CDR2 is YNNKEL (reference sequence).

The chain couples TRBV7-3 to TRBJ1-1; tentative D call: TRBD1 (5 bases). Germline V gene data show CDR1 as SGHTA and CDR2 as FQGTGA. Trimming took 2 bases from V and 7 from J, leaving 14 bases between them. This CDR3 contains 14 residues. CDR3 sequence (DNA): TGTGCCAGCAGCTTAGACAGTACCCTGGGTGAAGCTTTCTTT. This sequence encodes CASSLDSTLGEAFF. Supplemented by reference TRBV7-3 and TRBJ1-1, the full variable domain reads GAGVSQTPSNKVTEKGKYVELRCDPISGHTALYWYRQSLGQGPEFLIYFQGTGAADDSGLPNDRFFAVRPEGSVSTLKIQRTERGDSAVYLCASSLDSTLGEAFFGQGTRLTVV.

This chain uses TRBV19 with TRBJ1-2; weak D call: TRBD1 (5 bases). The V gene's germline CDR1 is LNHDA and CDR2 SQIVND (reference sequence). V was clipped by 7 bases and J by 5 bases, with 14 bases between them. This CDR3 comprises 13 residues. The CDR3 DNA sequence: TGTGCCAGTACCCACGGGGGTAATTATGGCTACACCTTC. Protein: CASTHGGNYGYTF.

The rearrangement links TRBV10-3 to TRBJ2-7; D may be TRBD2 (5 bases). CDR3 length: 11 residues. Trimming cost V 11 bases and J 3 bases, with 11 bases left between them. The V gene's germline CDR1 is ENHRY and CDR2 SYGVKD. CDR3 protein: CASRGSYEQYF. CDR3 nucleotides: TGTGCCTCAAGAGGGAGCTACGAGCAGTACTTC.

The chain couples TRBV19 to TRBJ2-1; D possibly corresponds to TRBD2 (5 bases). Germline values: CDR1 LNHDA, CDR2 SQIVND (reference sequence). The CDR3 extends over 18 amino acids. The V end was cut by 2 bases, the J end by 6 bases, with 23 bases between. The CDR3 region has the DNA TGTGCCAGTAGTATACCCCCAACTTGGAAGAGGGATGTCAATGAGCAGTTCTTC. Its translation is CASSIPPTWKRDVNEQFF.

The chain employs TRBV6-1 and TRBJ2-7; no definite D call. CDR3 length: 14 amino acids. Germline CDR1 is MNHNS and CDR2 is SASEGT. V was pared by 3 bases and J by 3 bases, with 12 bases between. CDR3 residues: CASSELHGRYEQYF. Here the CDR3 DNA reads TGTGCCAGCAGTGAGCTCCACGGTCGCTACGAGCAGTACTTC.

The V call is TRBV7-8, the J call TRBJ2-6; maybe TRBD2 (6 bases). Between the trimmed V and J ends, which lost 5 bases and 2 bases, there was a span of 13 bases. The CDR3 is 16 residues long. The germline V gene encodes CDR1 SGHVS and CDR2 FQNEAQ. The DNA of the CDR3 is TGTGCCAGCAGCCGAGTGGGAGGCGCTGGGGCCAACGTCCTGACTTTC. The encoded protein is CASSRVGGAGANVLTF.

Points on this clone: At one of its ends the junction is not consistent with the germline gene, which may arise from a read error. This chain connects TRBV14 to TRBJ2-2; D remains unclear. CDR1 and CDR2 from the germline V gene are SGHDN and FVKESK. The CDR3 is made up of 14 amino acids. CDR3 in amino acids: CASNQVLYTGELFF. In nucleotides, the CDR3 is TGTGCCAGCAACCAAGTACTGTACACCGGGGAGCTGTTTTTT.

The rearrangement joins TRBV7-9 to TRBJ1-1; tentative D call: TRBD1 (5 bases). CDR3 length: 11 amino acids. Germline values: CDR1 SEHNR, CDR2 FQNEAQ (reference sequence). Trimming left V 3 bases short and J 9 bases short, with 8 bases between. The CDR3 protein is CASSLRGQAFF. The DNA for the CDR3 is TGTGCCAGCAGCTTGCGGGGCCAAGCTTTCTTT.

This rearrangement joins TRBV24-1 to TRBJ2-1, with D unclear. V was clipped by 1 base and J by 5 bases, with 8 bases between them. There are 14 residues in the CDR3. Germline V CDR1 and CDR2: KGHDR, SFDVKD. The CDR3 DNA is TGTGCCACCAGTGATTTACTCCAAGACAATGAGCAGTTCTTC. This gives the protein CATSDLLQDNEQFF.

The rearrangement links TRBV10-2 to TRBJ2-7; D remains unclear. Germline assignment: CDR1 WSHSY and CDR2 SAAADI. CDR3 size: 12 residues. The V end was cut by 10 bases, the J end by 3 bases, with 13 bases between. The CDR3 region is CATHPGNYEQYF. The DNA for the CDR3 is TGCGCCACCCACCCCGGTAACTACGAGCAGTACTTC.

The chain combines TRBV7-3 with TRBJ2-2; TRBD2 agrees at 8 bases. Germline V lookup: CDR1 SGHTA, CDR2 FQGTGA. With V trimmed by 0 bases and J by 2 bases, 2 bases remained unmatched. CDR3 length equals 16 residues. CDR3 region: CASSLTAGANTGELFF. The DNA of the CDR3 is TGTGCCAGCAGCTTAACAGCGGGGGCCAACACCGGGGAGCTGTTTTTT.

CDR3 nucleotides: TGTGCCAGCAGTTACGGTGGCGGCACCCTGAGCTCTGGAAACACCATATATTTT. This sequence encodes CASSYGGGTLSSGNTIYF. The rearrangement links TRBV6-2 or TRBV6-3 to TRBJ1-3; the D is unclear. From germline, CDR1 is MNHEY and CDR2 SVGEGT. V was pared by 2 bases and J by 0 bases, with 17 bases between. The CDR3 spans 18 residues.

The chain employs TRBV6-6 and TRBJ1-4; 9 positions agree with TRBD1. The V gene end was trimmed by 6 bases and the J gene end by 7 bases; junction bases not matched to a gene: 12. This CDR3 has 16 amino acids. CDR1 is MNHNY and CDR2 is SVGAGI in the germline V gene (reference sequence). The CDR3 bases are TGTGCCAGCAGCCCGGGACAGGGATCGGGGGCTGAAAAACTGTTTTTT. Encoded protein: CASSPGQGSGAEKLFF.

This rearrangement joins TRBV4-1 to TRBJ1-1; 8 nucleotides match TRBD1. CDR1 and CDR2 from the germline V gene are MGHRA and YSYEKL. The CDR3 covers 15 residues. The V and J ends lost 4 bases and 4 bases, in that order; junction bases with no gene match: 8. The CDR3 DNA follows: TGCGCCAGCAGCCGACACAACAGGGGGGTCACTGAAGCTTTCTTT. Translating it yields CASSRHNRGVTEAFF.